The clone carrying this TCR beta chain was seen many times. Its target is unknown. Amplification yielded TCR beta CDR3 regions, with RNA transcripts as the source. RT-PCR in the first round (using the HTBI primer set) targeted the TCR CDR3. TCRdb re-derived calls from the multiplex PCR reads in MiXCR, one entry per CDR3 protein. The sample yields 300,000 to 450,000 distinct CDR3 sequences, approximately 15% seen once. The sample originates from a study of T cells in Graves' hyperthyroidism and ophthalmopathy. Background on the study: Peripheral blood sampling occurred at initial diagnosis, before any treatment. Whole-study findings and limits: Most expanded thyroid clonotypes above 0.001 recurred in blood.

V gave up 6 bases and J gave up 0 bases, with 8 bases separating them. This CDR3 is built from 12 residues. Germline V gene data show CDR1 as DFQATT and CDR2 as SNEGSKA (reference sequence). This receptor was identified in a woman aged 30 to 39 with Graves' ophthalmopathy. The sequencing sample was made of blood. This sequence joins TRBV20-1 and TRBJ1-2; unclear D gene. The CDR3, as DNA: TGCAGTGCGAGAAATACTAACTATGGCTACACCTTC. Translation gives CSARNTNYGYTF.